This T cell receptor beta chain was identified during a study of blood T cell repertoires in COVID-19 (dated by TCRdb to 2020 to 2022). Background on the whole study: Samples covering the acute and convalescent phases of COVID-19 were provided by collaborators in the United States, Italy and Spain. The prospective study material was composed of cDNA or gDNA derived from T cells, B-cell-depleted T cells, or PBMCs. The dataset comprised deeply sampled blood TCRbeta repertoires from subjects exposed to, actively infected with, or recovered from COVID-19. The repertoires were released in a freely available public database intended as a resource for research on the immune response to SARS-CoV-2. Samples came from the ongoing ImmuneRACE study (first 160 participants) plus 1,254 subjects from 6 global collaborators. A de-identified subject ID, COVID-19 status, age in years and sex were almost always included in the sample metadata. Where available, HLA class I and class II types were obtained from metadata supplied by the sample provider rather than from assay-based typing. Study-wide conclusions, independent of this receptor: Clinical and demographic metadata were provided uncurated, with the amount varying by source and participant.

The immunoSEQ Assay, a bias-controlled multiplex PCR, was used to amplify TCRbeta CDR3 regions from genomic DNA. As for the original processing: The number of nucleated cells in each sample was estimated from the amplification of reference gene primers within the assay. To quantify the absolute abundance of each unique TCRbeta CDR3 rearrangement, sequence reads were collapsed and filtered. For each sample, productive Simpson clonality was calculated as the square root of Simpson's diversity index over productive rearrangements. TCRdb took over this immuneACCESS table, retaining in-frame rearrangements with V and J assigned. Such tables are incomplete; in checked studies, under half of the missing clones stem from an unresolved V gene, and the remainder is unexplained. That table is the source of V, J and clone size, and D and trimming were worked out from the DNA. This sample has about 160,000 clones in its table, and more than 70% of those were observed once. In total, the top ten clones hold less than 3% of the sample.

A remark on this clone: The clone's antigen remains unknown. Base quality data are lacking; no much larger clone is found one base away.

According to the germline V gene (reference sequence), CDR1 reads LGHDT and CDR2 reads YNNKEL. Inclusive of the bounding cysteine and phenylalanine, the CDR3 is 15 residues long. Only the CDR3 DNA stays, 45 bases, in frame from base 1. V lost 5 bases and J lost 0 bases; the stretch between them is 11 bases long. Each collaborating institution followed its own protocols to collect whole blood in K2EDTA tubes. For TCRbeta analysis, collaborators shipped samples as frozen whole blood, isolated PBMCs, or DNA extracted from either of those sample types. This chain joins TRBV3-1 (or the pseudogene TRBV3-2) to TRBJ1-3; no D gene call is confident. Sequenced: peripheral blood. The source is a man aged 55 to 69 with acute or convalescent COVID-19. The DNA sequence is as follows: TGTGCCAGCAGCGAAACTCGATACTCTGGAAACACCATATATTTT. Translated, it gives CASSETRYSGNTIYF.